A selection of T cell receptor beta chains follows, all from one sample in a study of post-analysis software for immune sequencing data. One entry per CDR3 protein results from TCRdb running MiXCR on the PCR reads. The sample consists of around 400,000 distinct CDR3 sequences, around a third of them appearing once. Material: blood. The receptors derive from a girl aged 5 to 17 with multiple sclerosis. CDR3s include the opening cysteine and the closing phenylalanine or tryptophan. Fields, in order: V gene, J gene, CDR3 protein.

>TRBV7-9|TRBJ2-7
CAGGGSYEQYF
>TRBV4-1|TRBJ2-7
CASSQVPEAEQYF
>TRBV7-2|TRBJ2-5
CASSSYQGVGGTQYF
>TRBV5-8|TRBJ1-2
CASSPGVGPHGYTF
>TRBV14|TRBJ2-5
CASSQDEVWAETQYF
>TRBV18|TRBJ2-5
CASSLRTGGTFSQETQYF
>TRBV28|TRBJ2-4
CASSSPGGQQYF
>TRBV7-2|.
CASSLAVAETQYF
>TRBV7-2|TRBJ2-1
CASSGRLGSPYNEQFF
>TRBV4-3|.
CASSQSKGGHIQYF
>TRBV6-1|TRBJ1-2
CASSELLTDGYTF
>TRBV7-9|TRBJ2-7
CASSLSWTGASYEQYF
>TRBV6-5|TRBJ2-1
CATLPTVSSYNEQFF
>TRBV5-1|TRBJ2-1
CASSLDGRAYNEQFF
>TRBV2|TRBJ2-7
CATRPLSYEQYF
>TRBV29-1|TRBJ2-3
CSVVALMTDTQYF
>TRBV3-1|TRBJ1-2
CASSQDTGFSYGYTF
>TRBV20-1|TRBJ1-1
CSARDTSGTTEAFF
>TRBV20-1|TRBJ2-7
CSATGQGAVGSDEQYF
>TRBV7-2|TRBJ2-3
CAGSLSAYTQYF
>TRBV27|TRBJ2-7
CASGRTADYEQYF
>TRBV27|TRBJ2-7
CASSYGQGPIHEQYF
>TRBV12-3/TRBV12-4|TRBJ2-5
CASRPSNGGTQYF
>TRBV12-3/TRBV12-4|TRBJ1-4
CGSHSGDLGEKLFF
>TRBV5-1|TRBJ1-2
CASSLTKSADGYTF
>TRBV7-2|TRBJ1-4
CASSLGTGVNEKLFF
>TRBV7-2|TRBJ1-2
CASSPHPGADGYTF
>TRBV5-5|TRBJ2-1
CASSTRGSGGGAYNEQFF
>TRBV30|TRBJ2-1
CAWSVWSSYNEQFF
>TRBV20-1|TRBJ1-6
CSAREGGQISPLHF
>TRBV4-1|TRBJ2-1
CASSQGAGGLNEQFF
>TRBV5-6|TRBJ2-1
CASSPVSPGNEQFF
>TRBV6-1|TRBJ1-5
CASSNRGPSQPQHF
>TRBV6-5|TRBJ1-1
CASSSGTGIPSKAFF
>TRBV2|TRBJ2-1
CASSEILTGEGSNEQFF
>TRBV5-1|TRBJ2-1
CASSQPGQTFSYNEQFF
>TRBV5-5|TRBJ1-1
CASSIVTGALMNTEAFF
>TRBV6-1|.
CASNQAGGPETQYF
>TRBV6-6|.
CASSRRGGTSGAYEQYF
>TRBV20-1|TRBJ1-5
CSASGTEPYSNQPQHF
>TRBV6-5|TRBJ1-4
CAGTGAGGERLFF
>TRBV20-1|TRBJ2-7
CSARDYEQYF
>TRBV12-3/TRBV12-4|TRBJ2-1
CASSLASTGYDNEQFF